In this sample, the clone carrying this TCR beta chain turned up a few times. The repertoire was sequenced with immunoSEQ multiplex PCR; TCRdb's copy has only in-frame clones and lacks some. The repertoire has tens of thousands of clones, more than 75% of them found once; the top ten carry approximately 15%. This sample is drawn from a study of blood T cell repertoires in COVID-19. Study-level background: T cells, B-cell-depleted T cells, or PBMCs supplied cDNA or gDNA.

Trimming removed 5 bases at V and 2 bases at J, with 9 bases between. The germline CDR1 and CDR2 sequences are SGHAT and FQNNGV. CDR3 length: 13 amino acids. The sequenced sample consisted of peripheral blood. The genes are TRBV11-2 and TRBJ2-5, with D uncertain. The clonotype originates from a man in his forties or fifties with COVID-19, enrolled during active disease. The CDR3 loop is CASSPQAQETQYF. The CDR3 nucleotides are TGTGCCAGCAGCCCCCAGGCACAAGAGACCCAGTACTTC. The whole variable domain, filled in from reference TRBV11-2 and TRBJ2-5, reads EAGVAQSPRYKIIEKRQSVAFWCNPISGHATLYWYQQILGQGPKLLIQFQNNGVVDDSQLPKDRFSAERLKGVDSTLKIQPAKLEDSAVYLCASSPQAQETQYFGPGTRLLVL.